This T cell receptor (beta chain) was identified during a study of regulatory T cells in long-lasting Graves disease. In regard to this clonotype: The antigen remains unidentified.

Described time point: persistent/refractory GD, antithyroid drugs over 5 years with positive TRAb. Generation of the TCR library employed RNA extracted from PBMCs. Study conclusions and caveats: TCR diversity in persistent Graves' patients was below that of newly diagnosed ones. Thyroid tissue was not sampled; only peripheral blood was.

For TCR beta, libraries came from iRepertoire HTBI primers and Arm-PCR of CDR3 regions. TCRdb processed the multiplex PCR reads anew with MiXCR; each CDR3 protein has one entry. The table shows about 460,000 distinct CDR3 sequences, with about 22% occurring only once. Losses at the gene ends were 0 bases for V and 0 bases for J; bases not matched to a gene: 5. Looked up from germline, CDR1 is MNHEY and CDR2 is SVGAGI. The CDR3 totals 16 residues. The receptor comes from a female donor with Graves disease. The input for sequencing was peripheral blood mononuclear cells (PBMCs), taken when the disease was refractory, from a patient treated with antithyroid drugs. The chain uses TRBV6-5 and TRBJ2-7; 7 nucleotides line up with TRBD1. The CDR3 region is CASSYSPGQPSYEQYF. The CDR3, as DNA: TGTGCCAGCAGTTACTCTCCGGGACAGCCCTCCTACGAGCAGTACTTC.